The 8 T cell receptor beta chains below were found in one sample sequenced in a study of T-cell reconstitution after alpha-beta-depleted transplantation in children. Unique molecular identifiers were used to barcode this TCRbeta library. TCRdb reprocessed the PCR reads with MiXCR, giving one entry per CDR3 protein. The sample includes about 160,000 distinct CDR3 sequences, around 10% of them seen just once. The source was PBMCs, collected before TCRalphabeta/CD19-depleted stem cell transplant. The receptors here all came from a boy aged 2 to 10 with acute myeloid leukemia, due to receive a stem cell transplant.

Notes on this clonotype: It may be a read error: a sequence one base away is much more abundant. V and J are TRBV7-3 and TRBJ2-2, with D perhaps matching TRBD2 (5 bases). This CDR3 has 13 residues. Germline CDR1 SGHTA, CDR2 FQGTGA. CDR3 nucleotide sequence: TGTGCCAGCAGCTTAAGTGGCACCGGGGAGCAGTTTTTT. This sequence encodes CASSLSGTGEQFF.

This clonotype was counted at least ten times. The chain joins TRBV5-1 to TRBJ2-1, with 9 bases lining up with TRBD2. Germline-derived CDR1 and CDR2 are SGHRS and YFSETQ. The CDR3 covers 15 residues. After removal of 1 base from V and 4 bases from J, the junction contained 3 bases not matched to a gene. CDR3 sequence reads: CASSLRLAGYNEQFF. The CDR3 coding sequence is TGCGCCAGCAGCTTGCGGCTAGCGGGGTACAATGAGCAGTTCTTC. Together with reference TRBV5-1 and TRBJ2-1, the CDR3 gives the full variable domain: KAGVTQTPRYLIKTRGQQVTLSCSPISGHRSVSWYQQTPGQGLQFLFEYFSETQRNKGNFPGRFSGRQFSNSRSEMNVSTLELGDSALYLCASSLRLAGYNEQFFGPGTRLTVL.

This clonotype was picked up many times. CDR3 bases: TGTGCCAGCAGCTTAATCTGGGGGACTAGCGGGAGGTACGAGCAGTACTTC. Protein sequence: CASSLIWGTSGRYEQYF. The chain carries TRBV7-8 and TRBJ2-7, with TRBD2 matching 15 bases. The trim removed 2 bases at V and 4 bases at J, leaving 6 bases unmatched. Germline V CDR1 and CDR2: SGHVS, FQNEAQ. This CDR3 comprises 17 residues.

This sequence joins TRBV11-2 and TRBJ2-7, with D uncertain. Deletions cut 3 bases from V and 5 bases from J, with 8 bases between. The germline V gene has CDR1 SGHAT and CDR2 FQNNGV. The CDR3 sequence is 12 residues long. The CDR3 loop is CASSLGPHEQYV. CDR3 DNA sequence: TGTGCCAGCAGCTTGGGCCCCCACGAGCAGTACGTC.

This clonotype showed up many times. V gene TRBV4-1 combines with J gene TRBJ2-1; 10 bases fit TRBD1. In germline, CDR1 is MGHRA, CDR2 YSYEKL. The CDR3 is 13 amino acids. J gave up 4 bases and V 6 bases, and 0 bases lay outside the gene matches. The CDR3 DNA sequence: TGCGCCAGCAGGGGACAGGGGTACAATGAGCAGTTCTTC. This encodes CASRGQGYNEQFF.

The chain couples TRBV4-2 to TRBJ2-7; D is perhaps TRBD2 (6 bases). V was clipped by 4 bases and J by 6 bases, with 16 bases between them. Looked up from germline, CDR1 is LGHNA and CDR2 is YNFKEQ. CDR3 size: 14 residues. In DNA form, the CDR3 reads TGTGCCAGCAGCCTAACGGGCGGGGCTGGCGAGCAGTACTTC. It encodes CASSLTGGAGEQYF.

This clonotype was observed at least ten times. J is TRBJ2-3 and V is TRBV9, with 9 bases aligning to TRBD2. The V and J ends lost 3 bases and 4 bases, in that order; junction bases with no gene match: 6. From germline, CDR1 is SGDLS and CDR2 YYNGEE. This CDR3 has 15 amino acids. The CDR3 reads CASSGSGSPADTQYF. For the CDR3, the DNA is TGTGCCAGCAGCGGTAGCGGGAGTCCCGCAGATACGCAGTATTTT.

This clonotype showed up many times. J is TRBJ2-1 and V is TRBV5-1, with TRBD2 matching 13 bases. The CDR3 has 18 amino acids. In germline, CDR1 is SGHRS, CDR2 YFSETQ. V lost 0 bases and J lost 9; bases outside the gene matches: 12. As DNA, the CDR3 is TGCGCCAGCAGCTTGGCCGGGACTAGCGGGACCACTGCGAGTGAGCAGTTCTTC. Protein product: CASSLAGTSGTTASEQFF.